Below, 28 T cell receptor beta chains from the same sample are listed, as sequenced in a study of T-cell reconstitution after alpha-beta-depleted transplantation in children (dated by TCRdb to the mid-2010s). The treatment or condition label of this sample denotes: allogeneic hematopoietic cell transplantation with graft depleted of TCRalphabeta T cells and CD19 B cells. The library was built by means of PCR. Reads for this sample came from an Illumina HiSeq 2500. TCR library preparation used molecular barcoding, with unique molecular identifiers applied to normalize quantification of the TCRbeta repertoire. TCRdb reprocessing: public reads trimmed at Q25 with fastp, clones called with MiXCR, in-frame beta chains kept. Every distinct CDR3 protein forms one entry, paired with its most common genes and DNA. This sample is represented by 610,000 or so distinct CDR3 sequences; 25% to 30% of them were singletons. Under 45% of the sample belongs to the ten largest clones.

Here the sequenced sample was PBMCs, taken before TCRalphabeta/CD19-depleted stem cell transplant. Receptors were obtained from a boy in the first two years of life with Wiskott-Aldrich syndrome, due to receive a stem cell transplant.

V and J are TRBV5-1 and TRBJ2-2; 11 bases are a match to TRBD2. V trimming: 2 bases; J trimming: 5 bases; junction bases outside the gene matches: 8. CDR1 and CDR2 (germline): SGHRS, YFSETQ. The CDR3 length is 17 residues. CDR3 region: CASSFTTSGRNTGELFF. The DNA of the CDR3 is TGCGCCAGCAGCTTTACAACTAGCGGGAGAAATACCGGGGAGCTGTTTTTT.

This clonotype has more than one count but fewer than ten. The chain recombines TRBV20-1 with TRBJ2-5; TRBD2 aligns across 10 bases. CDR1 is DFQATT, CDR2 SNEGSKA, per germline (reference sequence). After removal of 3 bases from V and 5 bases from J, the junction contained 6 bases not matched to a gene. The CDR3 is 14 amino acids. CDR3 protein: CSARASGSMETQYF. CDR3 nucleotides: TGCAGTGCTAGGGCTAGCGGGAGTATGGAGACCCAGTACTTC.

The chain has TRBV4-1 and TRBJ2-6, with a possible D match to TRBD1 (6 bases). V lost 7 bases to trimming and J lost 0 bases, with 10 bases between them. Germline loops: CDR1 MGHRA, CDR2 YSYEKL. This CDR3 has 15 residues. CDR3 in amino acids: CASNLGGSGANVLTF. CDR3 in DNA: TGCGCCAGCAACCTAGGGGGCTCTGGGGCCAACGTCCTGACTTTC.

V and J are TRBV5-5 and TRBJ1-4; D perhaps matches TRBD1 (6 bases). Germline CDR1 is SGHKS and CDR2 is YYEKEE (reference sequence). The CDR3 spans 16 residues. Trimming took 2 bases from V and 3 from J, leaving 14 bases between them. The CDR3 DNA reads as TGTGCCAGCAGCTTAATGGGGGCTGTGGCTAATGAAAAACTGTTTTTT. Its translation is CASSLMGAVANEKLFF.

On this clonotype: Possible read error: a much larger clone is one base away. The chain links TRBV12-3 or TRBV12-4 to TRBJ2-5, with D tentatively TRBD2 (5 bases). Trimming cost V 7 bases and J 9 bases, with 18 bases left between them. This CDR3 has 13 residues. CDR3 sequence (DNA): TGTGCCAGCATCCCACGAGAAGCGCGGGCCCAGTACTTC. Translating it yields CASIPREARAQYF.

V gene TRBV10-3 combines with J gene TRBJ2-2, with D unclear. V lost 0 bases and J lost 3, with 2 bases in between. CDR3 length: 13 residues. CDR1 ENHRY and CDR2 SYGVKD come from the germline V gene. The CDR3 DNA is TGTGCCATCAGTGAGTCGTACACCGGGGAGCTGTTTTTT. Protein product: CAISESYTGELFF.

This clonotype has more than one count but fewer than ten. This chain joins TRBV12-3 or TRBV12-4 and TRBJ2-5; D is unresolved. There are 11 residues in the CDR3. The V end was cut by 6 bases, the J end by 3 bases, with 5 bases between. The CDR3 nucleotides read TGTGCCAGCAGGGCTAAAGAGACCCAGTACTTC. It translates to CASRAKETQYF.

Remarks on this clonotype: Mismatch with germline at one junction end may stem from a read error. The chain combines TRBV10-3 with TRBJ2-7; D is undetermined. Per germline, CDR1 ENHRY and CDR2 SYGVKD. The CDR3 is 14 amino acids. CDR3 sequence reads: CAISESLVSHEQYF. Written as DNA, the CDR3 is TGTGCCATCAGTGAGTCTCTAGTCTCCCACGAGCAGTACTTC.

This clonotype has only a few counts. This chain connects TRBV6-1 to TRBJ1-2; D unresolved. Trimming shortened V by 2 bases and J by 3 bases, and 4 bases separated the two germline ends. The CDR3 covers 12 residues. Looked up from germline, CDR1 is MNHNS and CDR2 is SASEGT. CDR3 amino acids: CASSERHYGYTF. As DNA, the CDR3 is TGTGCCAGCAGTGAACGACACTATGGCTACACCTTC.

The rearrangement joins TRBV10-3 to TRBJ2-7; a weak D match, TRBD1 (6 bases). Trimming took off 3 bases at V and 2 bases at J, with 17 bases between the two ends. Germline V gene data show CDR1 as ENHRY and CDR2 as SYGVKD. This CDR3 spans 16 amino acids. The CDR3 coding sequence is TGTGCCATCAGTGAACTTTACAGGGCTGTCACCTACGAGCAGTACTTC. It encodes CAISELYRAVTYEQYF.

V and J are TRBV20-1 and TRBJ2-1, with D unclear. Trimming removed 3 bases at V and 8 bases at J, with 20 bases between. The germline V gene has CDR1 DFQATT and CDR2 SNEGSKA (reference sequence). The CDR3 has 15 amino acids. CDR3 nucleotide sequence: TGCAGTGCTAGGCGGCCAGCCCCAATAGGCTATGAGCAGTTCTTC. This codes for CSARRPAPIGYEQFF.

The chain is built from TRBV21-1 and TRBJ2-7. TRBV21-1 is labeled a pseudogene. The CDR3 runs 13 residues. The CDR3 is CASRTRVRDEQYF. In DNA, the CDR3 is TGTGCCAGCAGAACGCGGGTACGGGACGAGCAGTACTTC.

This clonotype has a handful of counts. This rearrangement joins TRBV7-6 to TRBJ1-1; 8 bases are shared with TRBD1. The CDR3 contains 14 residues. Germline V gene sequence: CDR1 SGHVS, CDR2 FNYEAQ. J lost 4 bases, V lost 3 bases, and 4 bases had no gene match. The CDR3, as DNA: TGTGCCAGCAGCTTGGACAGGGCGGTCACTGAAGCTTTCTTT. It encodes CASSLDRAVTEAFF.

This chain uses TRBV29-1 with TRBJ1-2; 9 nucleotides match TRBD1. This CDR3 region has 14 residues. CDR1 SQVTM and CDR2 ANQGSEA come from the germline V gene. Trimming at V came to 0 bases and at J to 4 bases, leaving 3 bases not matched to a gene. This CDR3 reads CSVEDVDRGYGYTF. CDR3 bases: TGCAGCGTTGAAGATGTGGACAGGGGCTATGGCTACACCTTC.

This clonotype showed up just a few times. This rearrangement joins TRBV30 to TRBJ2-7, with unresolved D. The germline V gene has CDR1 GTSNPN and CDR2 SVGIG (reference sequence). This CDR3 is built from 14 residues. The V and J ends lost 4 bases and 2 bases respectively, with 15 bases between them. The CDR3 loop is CAWTKDEVTYEQYF. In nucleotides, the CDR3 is TGTGCCTGGACCAAGGACGAAGTTACCTACGAGCAGTACTTC. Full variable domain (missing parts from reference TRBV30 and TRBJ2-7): SQTIHQWPATLVQPVGSPLSLECTVEGTSNPNLYWYRQAAGRGLQLLFYSVGIGQISSEVPQNLSASRPQDRQFILSSKKLLLSDSGFYLCAWTKDEVTYEQYFGPGTRLTVT.

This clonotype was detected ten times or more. CDR3 loop: CASSLGDRDTGELFF. The CDR3 coding sequence is TGCGCCAGCAGCTTGGGGGACAGGGACACCGGGGAGCTGTTTTTT. The chain combines TRBV5-1 with TRBJ2-2; 9 bases agree with TRBD1. CDR1 is SGHRS and CDR2 is YFSETQ in the germline V gene. The CDR3 totals 15 residues. J lost 3 bases, V lost 0 bases, and 0 bases had no gene match.

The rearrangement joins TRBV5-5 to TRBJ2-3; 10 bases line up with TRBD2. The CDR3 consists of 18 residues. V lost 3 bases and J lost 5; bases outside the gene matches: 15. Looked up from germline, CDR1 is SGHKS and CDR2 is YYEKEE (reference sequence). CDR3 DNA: TGTGCCAGCAGCTCCGGGGGAGCGGGAGGGCCTTGGAGAGATACGCAGTATTTT. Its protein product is CASSSGGAGGPWRDTQYF. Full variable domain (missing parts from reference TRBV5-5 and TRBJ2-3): DAGVTQSPTHLIKTRGQQVTLRCSPISGHKSVSWYQQVLGQGPQFIFQYYEKEERGRGNFPDRFSARQFPNYSSELNVNALLLGDSALYLCASSSGGAGGPWRDTQYFGPGTRLTVL.

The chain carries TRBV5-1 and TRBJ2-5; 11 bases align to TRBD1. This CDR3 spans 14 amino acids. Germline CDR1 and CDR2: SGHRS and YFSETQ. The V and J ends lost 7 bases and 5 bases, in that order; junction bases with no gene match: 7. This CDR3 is CASAGQGVGETQYF. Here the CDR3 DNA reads TGCGCCAGCGCGGGACAGGGGGTCGGGGAGACCCAGTACTTC.

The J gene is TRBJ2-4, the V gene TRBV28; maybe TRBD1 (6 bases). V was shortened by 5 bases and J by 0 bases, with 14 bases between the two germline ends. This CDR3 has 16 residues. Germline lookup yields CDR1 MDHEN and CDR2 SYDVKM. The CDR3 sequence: CASSVRQALAKNIQYF. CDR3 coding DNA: TGTGCCAGCAGTGTCAGACAGGCCCTAGCCAAAAACATTCAGTACTTC.

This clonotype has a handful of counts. The CDR3 spells CASSSKPGLVTQYF. The CDR3 DNA reads TGTGCCAGCAGCTCGAAACCGGGACTAGTTACCCAGTACTTC. V gene TRBV7-2 combines with J gene TRBJ2-5; TRBD2 agrees at 8 bases. This CDR3 comprises 14 residues. Germline CDR1 SGHTA, CDR2 FQGNSA. Trimming removed 4 bases from V and 8 bases from J; junction bases left unmatched: 9.

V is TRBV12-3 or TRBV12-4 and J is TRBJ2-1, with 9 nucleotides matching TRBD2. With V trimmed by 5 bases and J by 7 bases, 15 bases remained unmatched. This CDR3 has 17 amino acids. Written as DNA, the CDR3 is TGTGCCAGCAGTCTTTTTTTAGCGGGAGTGGGTAGAAATGAGCAGTTCTTC. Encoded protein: CASSLFLAGVGRNEQFF.

In DNA form, the CDR3 reads TGCGCCAGCAGGCAGCGGGAGGGGGCCTACAATGAGCAGTTCTTC. Translation: CASRQREGAYNEQFF. The genes are TRBV5-1 and TRBJ2-1; the match to TRBD2 covers 10 bases. Germline CDR1 reads SGHRS; CDR2 reads YFSETQ. V gave up 5 bases and J gave up 2 bases; unmatched junction bases: 4. The CDR3 has 15 residues.

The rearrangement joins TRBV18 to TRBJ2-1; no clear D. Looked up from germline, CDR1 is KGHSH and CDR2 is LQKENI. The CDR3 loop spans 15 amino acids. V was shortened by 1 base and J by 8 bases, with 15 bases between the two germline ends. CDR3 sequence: CASSPRVQVSDEQFF. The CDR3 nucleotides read TGTGCCAGCTCACCACGGGTCCAAGTAAGTGATGAGCAGTTCTTC.

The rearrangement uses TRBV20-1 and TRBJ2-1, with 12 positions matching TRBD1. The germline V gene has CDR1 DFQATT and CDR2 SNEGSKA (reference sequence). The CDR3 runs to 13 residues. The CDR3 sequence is CRGTGGAGNEQFF. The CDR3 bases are TGCAGGGGGACAGGGGGCGCGGGGAATGAGCAGTTCTTC.

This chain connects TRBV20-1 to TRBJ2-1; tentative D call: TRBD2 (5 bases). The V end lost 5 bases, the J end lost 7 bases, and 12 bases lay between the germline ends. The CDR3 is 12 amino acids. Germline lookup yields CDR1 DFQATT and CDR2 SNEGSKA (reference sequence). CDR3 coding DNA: TGCAGTGCTCTCTTAGCGCTTAATGAGCAGTTCTTC. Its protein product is CSALLALNEQFF.

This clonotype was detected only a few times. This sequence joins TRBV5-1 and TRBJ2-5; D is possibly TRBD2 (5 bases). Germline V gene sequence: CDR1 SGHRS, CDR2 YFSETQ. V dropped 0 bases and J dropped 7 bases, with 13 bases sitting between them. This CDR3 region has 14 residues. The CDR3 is CASSLGRLEGTQYF. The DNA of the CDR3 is TGCGCCAGCAGCTTGGGCCGTCTAGAGGGGACCCAGTACTTC. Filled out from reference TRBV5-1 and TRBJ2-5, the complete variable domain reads KAGVTQTPRYLIKTRGQQVTLSCSPISGHRSVSWYQQTPGQGLQFLFEYFSETQRNKGNFPGRFSGRQFSNSRSEMNVSTLELGDSALYLCASSLGRLEGTQYFGPGTRLLVL.

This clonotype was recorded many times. CDR3 sequence (DNA): TGCGCCAGCAGCTTAGAACCACAGGGTACTGGCAAAAACATTCAGTACTTC. It encodes CASSLEPQGTGKNIQYF. The chain combines TRBV5-1 with TRBJ2-4, with D possibly TRBD1 on 6 matching bases. The CDR3 has 17 amino acids. V shed 2 bases and J shed 3 bases, with 18 bases lying between them. The germline gives CDR1 SGHRS, CDR2 YFSETQ.

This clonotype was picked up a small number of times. The CDR3 spells CASTAGRYEQYF. The CDR3 DNA is TGTGCCAGCACTGCAGGGAGGTACGAGCAGTACTTC. The chain links TRBV2 to TRBJ2-7; D is perhaps TRBD2 (6 bases). From germline, CDR1 is SNHLY and CDR2 FYNNEI. The CDR3 has 12 residues. Trimming stripped 7 bases from V and 4 bases from J, with 11 bases between.